The 22 T cell receptor beta chains presented below share a single source sample, sequenced in a study of blood T cells in healthy people across ages. Combining a sample-barcoded 5' primer with a J-beta primer mix, a second PCR ran for about 7 to 11 cycles. TCRdb reanalysed the 5' RACE reads using MiXCR and keeps one entry per CDR3 protein. The data contain some 670,000 distinct CDR3 sequences, more than 45% of them seen just once; the ten biggest clones take up 13%. The sample was blood. The source of these receptors is a woman of 80 years or more in good health.

At least ten counts were recorded for this clonotype. This rearrangement joins TRBV14 to TRBJ2-7, with 7 nucleotides matching TRBD1. In germline, CDR1 is SGHDN, CDR2 FVKESK. V trimming: 11 bases; J trimming: 4 bases; junction bases outside the gene matches: 14. The CDR3 runs 14 residues. CDR3: CASKGTEPQYEQYF. In DNA form, the CDR3 reads TGTGCCTCCAAAGGGACAGAGCCACAATACGAGCAGTACTTC. Full variable domain (remainder filled in from reference TRBV14 and TRBJ2-7): EAGVTQFPSHSVIEKGQTVTLRCDPISGHDNLYWYRRVMGKEIKFLLHFVKESKQDESGMPNNRFLAERTGGTYSTLKVQPAELEDSGVYFCASKGTEPQYEQYFGPGTRLTVT.

The V and J genes are TRBV4-1 and TRBJ2-5; 7 nucleotides align to TRBD1. The end of the DNA fits TRBJ2-7 better, so the J call may be wrong. CDR3 length: 17 amino acids. The germline V gene has CDR1 MGHRA and CDR2 YSYEKL. CDR3 protein: CASSQASGDSWGHEQYF. The CDR3 bases are TGCGCCAGCAGCCAAGCTTCCGGGGACAGTTGGGGCCACGAGCAGTACTTC.

The J gene is TRBJ1-1, the V gene TRBV30; D not certain. The CDR3 is made up of 11 amino acids. The V gene lost 1 base and the J gene lost 4 bases, with 4 bases spanning the gap. Germline assignment: CDR1 GTSNPN and CDR2 SVGIG (reference sequence). For the CDR3, the DNA is TGTGCCTGGAGTGCCCCCACTGAAGCTTTCTTT. It is translated as CAWSAPTEAFF.

Points on this clonotype: This may be a read error, as it is one base from a much larger clone. The V and J genes are TRBV9 and TRBJ2-1, with D possibly called TRBD1 or TRBD2 (5 bases each). Trimming took off 3 bases at V and 12 bases at J, with 10 bases between the two ends. From germline, CDR1 is SGDLS and CDR2 YYNGEE. The CDR3 is 11 amino acids. The CDR3 sequence: CASSGRDVQFF. Written as DNA, the CDR3 is TGTGCCAGCAGCGGAAGGGACGTGCAGTTCTTC.

This clonotype was seen repeatedly, ten times or more. The chain links TRBV18 to TRBJ2-5; TRBD1 matches 7 bases. CDR3 length: 14 amino acids. CDR1 is KGHSH, CDR2 LQKENI, per germline. Trimming cost V 1 base and J 5 bases; bases outside gene matches: 4. Here the CDR3 DNA reads TGTGCCAGCTCACCACTCGACAGGGTGGAGACCCAGTACTTC. This codes for CASSPLDRVETQYF.

The V call is TRBV6-6, the J call TRBJ2-1; TRBD1 is a possible D gene (6 bases). The CDR3 has 12 amino acids. Germline values: CDR1 MNHNY, CDR2 SVGAGI (reference sequence). Deletions cut 6 bases from V and 9 bases from J, with 12 bases between. CDR3 loop: CASSPTGSEQFF. The CDR3 DNA sequence: TGTGCCAGCAGCCCTACAGGGAGTGAGCAGTTCTTC.

With regard to this clonotype: This sequence may be a read error, since a much larger clone differs from it by one base. The chain combines TRBV20-1 with TRBJ2-7, with a possible D match to TRBD1 (6 bases). Germline assignment: CDR1 DFQATT and CDR2 SNEGSKA (reference sequence). Trimming stripped 1 base from V and 7 bases from J, with 20 bases between. CDR3 length equals 15 residues. CDR3 sequence: CSARVPGTRYNEQYF. DNA of the CDR3: TGCAGTGCTAGAGTACCGGGGACAAGGTACAATGAGCAGTACTTC.

On this clonotype itself: An end of the junction does not agree with germline; a read error may underlie this. The chain links TRBV20-1 to TRBJ2-1, with 7 bases aligning to TRBD1. Germline assignment: CDR1 DFQATT and CDR2 SNEGSKA (reference sequence). This CDR3 contains 15 residues. CDR3 residues: CGARVDRATIYEQFF. DNA of the CDR3: TGCGGTGCTAGAGTTGACAGGGCAACTATATATGAGCAGTTCTTC.

The gene calls are TRBV7-9 and TRBJ1-1, with TRBD1 as a possible D gene (6 bases). There are 13 residues in the CDR3. Germline loops: CDR1 SEHNR, CDR2 FQNEAQ (reference sequence). Trimming took 5 bases from V and 4 from J, leaving 11 bases between them. The CDR3 spells CASSKTGITEAFF. Here the CDR3 DNA reads TGTGCCAGCAGCAAAACAGGGATCACTGAAGCTTTCTTT.

This clonotype has at least ten counts. The chain has TRBV6-5 and TRBJ2-5, with a possible D match to TRBD2 (6 bases). The CDR3 is made up of 14 amino acids. Between the trimmed V and J ends, which lost 2 bases and 11 bases, there was a span of 18 bases. From germline, CDR1 is MNHEY and CDR2 SVGAGI. The CDR3 here is CASSYIRGEVEQYF. CDR3 nucleotides: TGTGCCAGCAGTTACATAAGAGGGGAGGTTGAGCAGTACTTC.

V gene TRBV7-9 combines with J gene TRBJ1-1; perhaps TRBD1 as D (5 bases). This CDR3 has 15 amino acids. Germline-derived CDR1 and CDR2 are SEHNR and FQNEAQ (reference sequence). Between the trimmed V and J ends, which lost 1 base and 4 bases, there was a span of 13 bases. The CDR3 DNA reads TGTGCCAGCAGCTTAGTCGGACAAGGGAGCACTGAAGCTTTCTTT. The encoded protein is CASSLVGQGSTEAFF.

On this clonotype: This sequence may be a read error, since a much larger clone differs from it by one base. The rearrangement joins TRBV11-2 to TRBJ2-7; D is unclear. The CDR3 length is 12 residues. V lost 3 bases to trimming and J lost 7 bases, with 10 bases between them. Germline CDR1 reads SGHAT; CDR2 reads FQNNGV. This CDR3 reads CASSLSSREQYF. The CDR3 DNA is TGTGCCAGCAGCTTGTCGAGTCGTGAGCAGTACTTC.

This clonotype has just a few counts. Given a much more abundant clone one base away, this may be a read error. The chain carries TRBV6-2 or TRBV6-3 and TRBJ2-1; 7 bases align to TRBD1. The assigned J gene may be wrong: the sequence end matches TRBJ2-7 better. Germline assignment: CDR1 MNHEY and CDR2 SVGEGT. The CDR3 is 19 residues long. DNA for the CDR3: TGTGCCAGCAGTTACTCGGGTAGGGGGCTTCTCGGCTCCTACAATGAGCAGTACTTC. It is translated as CASSYSGRGLLGSYNEQYF.

This clonotype has just a few counts. The rearrangement uses TRBV30 and TRBJ1-6; D is perhaps TRBD1 (5 bases). Germline CDR1 reads GTSNPN; CDR2 reads SVGIG (reference sequence). This CDR3 has 14 residues. V was shortened by 0 bases and J by 8 bases, with 11 bases between the two germline ends. CDR3 protein: CAWSVLLRDSPLHF. DNA for the CDR3: TGTGCCTGGAGTGTACTTCTCAGGGATTCACCCCTCCACTTT.

This clonotype was counted many times. The chain recombines TRBV2 with TRBJ1-5, with TRBD1 matching 7 bases. Germline V gives CDR1 SNHLY, CDR2 FYNNEI. The CDR3 is 13 amino acids. V trimming: 10 bases; J trimming: 0 bases; junction bases outside the gene matches: 3. CDR3 residues: CATTGNSNQPQHF. CDR3 DNA: TGTGCCACGACAGGGAATAGCAATCAGCCCCAGCATTTT.

This clonotype was recorded at least ten times. The rearrangement links TRBV5-1 to TRBJ1-1; possible D gene TRBD1, 5 bases. The length of the CDR3 is 14 residues. Trimming pared 4 bases from V and 5 bases from J, leaving 15 bases between. Germline V gene sequence: CDR1 SGHRS, CDR2 YFSETQ. CDR3 sequence: CASSARGGQTEAFF. CDR3 sequence (DNA): TGCGCCAGCAGCGCCCGGGGCGGGCAGACTGAAGCTTTCTTT.

The sample holds many counts of this clonotype. This chain uses TRBV5-1 with TRBJ2-3; D call uncertain. From germline, CDR1 is SGHRS and CDR2 YFSETQ. Trimming stripped 1 base from V and 1 base from J, with 4 bases between. There are 13 residues in the CDR3. CDR3 in amino acids: CASSLYGTDTQYF. CDR3 DNA: TGCGCCAGCAGCTTGTACGGCACAGATACGCAGTATTTT.

As concerns this clonotype: The junction and the germline gene differ at one end; a read error may be behind it. V and J are TRBV20-1 and TRBJ2-2, with TRBD2 identical over 7 bases. Germline-derived CDR1 and CDR2 are DFQATT and SNEGSKA (reference sequence). This CDR3 is built from 14 residues. CDR3 sequence: CSAHSGSNAGELFF. CDR3 nucleotides: TGCAGTGCTCATAGCGGGTCGAACGCCGGGGAGCTGTTTTTT.

The chain carries TRBV5-1 and TRBJ1-1; D gene unclear. The CDR3 loop spans 14 amino acids. Germline V gene lookup returns CDR1 SGHRS and CDR2 YFSETQ. Trimming stripped 1 base from V and 0 bases from J, with 7 bases between. The CDR3 region has the DNA TGCGCCAGCAGCTTGCCCGGGATGAACACTGAAGCTTTCTTT. Translated, it gives CASSLPGMNTEAFF.

V gene TRBV23-1 combines with J gene TRBJ2-7; D call uncertain. TRBV23-1 is an ORF; its function is uncertain. Trimming cost V 7 bases and J 3 bases, with 4 bases left between them. CDR3 length: 10 amino acids. CDR3 DNA: TGCGCCAGCACTAGCTACGAGCAGTACTTC. This encodes CASTSYEQYF.

This chain joins TRBV24-1 and TRBJ1-6, with 8 bases fitting TRBD1. J lost 8 bases, V lost 0 bases, and 2 bases had no gene match. CDR1 and CDR2 from the germline V gene are KGHDR and SFDVKD. CDR3 length: 15 amino acids. The CDR3 spells CATSDLTGGDSPLHF. CDR3 coding DNA: TGTGCCACCAGTGATTTGACAGGGGGGGATTCACCCCTCCACTTT.

This clonotype was observed a single time. This chain joins TRBV3-1 and TRBJ2-3; possibly TRBD2 for D (5 bases). Trimming removed 4 bases at V and 14 bases at J, with 28 bases between. The germline V gene has CDR1 LGHDT and CDR2 YNNKEL (reference sequence). CDR3 size: 16 residues. CDR3 bases: TGTGCCAGCAGCCCCGGAGAGGGTGGTACACACAGATACGCGTATTTT. This codes for CASSPGEGGTHRYAYF.